This record looks at one TCR beta chain sequence and its context. The data stem from a study of blood T cell repertoires in COVID-19. Study-wide background: The study drew acute and convalescent COVID-19 samples from the United States, Italy and Spain. T cells, B-cell-depleted T cells, or PBMCs supplied cDNA or gDNA.

Libraries were prepared by immunoSEQ multiplex PCR; TCRdb keeps only in-frame clonotypes and omits some of them. Counted here are under 250,000 clones, nearly 90% occurring once; the ten biggest clones make up about 3%. V lost 3 bases, J lost 5 bases, and 11 bases lay in between. Germline CDR1 is KGHSH and CDR2 is LQKENI. The CDR3 totals 15 residues. The J gene is TRBJ1-6, the V gene TRBV18; D possibly corresponds to TRBD1 (6 bases). Sequencing was done on a sample of peripheral blood. The sequence derives from a man aged 18 to 30 with active or convalescent COVID-19. The CDR3 protein is CASSPPGANNSPLHF. The CDR3 DNA reads as TGTGCCAGCTCACCCCCAGGGGCCAATAATTCACCCCTCCACTTT.